The T cell receptor beta chain under discussion was sequenced for a study of T-cell reconstitution after alpha-beta-depleted transplantation in children. Study-wide results and caveats: As was reported, about two months after transplant, alpha-beta T cells came from several hundred expanded graft clones. The origin of high day-60 TCRbeta diversity in some patients lay in surviving recipient T cells and thymic progenitors.

This sample's TCRbeta library carried unique molecular identifier barcodes. TCRdb recomputed calls from the PCR reads with MiXCR, one row per CDR3 protein. Of under 60,000 distinct CDR3 sequences detected, 5.5% to 7.5% appear once; the ten largest clones hold roughly 31%. With 5 bases clipped from V and 8 bases from J, the junction kept 11 bases outside the gene matches. The CDR3 covers 15 residues. Germline-derived CDR1 and CDR2 are SEHNR and FQNEAQ (reference sequence). Ten or more counts support this clonotype. Its target is unknown. The receptor was derived from a female patient aged 2-10 years who had a stem cell transplant for aplastic anemia, so the T cells may come from the graft donor. V gene TRBV7-9 combines with J gene TRBJ2-3, with 9 bases aligning to TRBD1. This sample comprised PBMCs, mostly from graft donor cells, obtained 60 days after TCRalphabeta/CD19-depleted stem cell transplant. The CDR3 bases are TGTGCCAGCAGCCGACAATCGACAGGGGGGGGTACGCAGTATTTT. Translated, it gives CASSRQSTGGGTQYF.